The 30 T cell receptor beta chains below were found in one sample sequenced in a study of neoadjuvant nivolumab and ipilimumab in lung cancer. TCRdb keeps only in-frame clones here, not all; method: immunoSEQ multiplex PCR. The sample carries 10,000 to 15,000 clones, approximately 94% recorded once. Sequences were derived from peripheral blood, sampled after neoadjuvant nivolumab, alone or with ipilimumab, at or shortly before surgery. The source of these receptors is an adult with non-small cell lung cancer.

The rearrangement joins TRBV5-8 to TRBJ1-4, with D unresolved. Germline V gives CDR1 SGHTS, CDR2 YDEGEE. The CDR3 runs to 15 residues. V lost 0 bases to trimming and J lost 8 bases, with 14 bases between them. The CDR3 region has the DNA TGTGCCAGCAGCTTGGCCCTGGGATCCTGGGAAAAACTGTTTTTT. It codes for CASSLALGSWEKLFF.

The chain recombines TRBV14 with TRBJ2-1, with D possibly being TRBD2 (6 bases). Germline CDR1 and CDR2: SGHDN and FVKESK. The CDR3 length is 17 residues. Trimming pared 2 bases from V and 3 bases from J, leaving 17 bases between. CDR3 loop: CASSQFTGTLYYNEQFF. The CDR3 nucleotides read TGTGCCAGCAGCCAATTTACCGGGACTCTGTACTACAATGAGCAGTTCTTC.

This chain connects TRBV6-5 to TRBJ2-2; TRBD1 or TRBD2 may be the D gene (5 bases each). Germline assignment: CDR1 MNHEY and CDR2 SVGAGI. V lost 6 bases to trimming and J lost 4 bases, with 12 bases between them. This CDR3 contains 14 residues. The CDR3 DNA sequence: TGTGCCAGCAGCCTACCGAGGGGCACCGGGGAGCTGTTTTTT. Protein product: CASSLPRGTGELFF.

V is TRBV5-1 and J is TRBJ1-2; D is unclear. The ends were cut back, 0 bases at V and 6 bases at J, with 12 bases in the middle. Germline CDR1 is SGHRS and CDR2 is YFSETQ. The CDR3 loop spans 14 amino acids. The CDR3 protein is CASSLAGFGDGYTF. The DNA for the CDR3 is TGCGCCAGCAGCTTGGCCGGTTTCGGGGATGGCTACACCTTC. Together with reference TRBV5-1 and TRBJ1-2, the CDR3 gives the full variable domain: KAGVTQTPRYLIKTRGQQVTLSCSPISGHRSVSWYQQTPGQGLQFLFEYFSETQRNKGNFPGRFSGRQFSNSRSEMNVSTLELGDSALYLCASSLAGFGDGYTFGSGTRLTVV.

This rearrangement joins TRBV20-1 to TRBJ1-1, with unresolved D. The germline V gene encodes CDR1 DFQATT and CDR2 SNEGSKA (reference sequence). The CDR3 is 11 amino acids. The CDR3 loop reads CKGRLNTEAFF. For the CDR3, the DNA is TGCAAGGGCCGGTTGAACACTGAAGCTTTCTTT.

This rearrangement joins TRBV27 to TRBJ1-2, with 8 bases matching TRBD1. After removal of 3 bases from V and 3 bases from J, the junction contained 0 bases not matched to a gene. Germline CDR1 and CDR2: MNHEY and SMNVEV (reference sequence). CDR3 length: 13 amino acids. The CDR3 sequence is CASSLDRDYGYTF. The CDR3 DNA follows: TGTGCCAGCAGTTTGGACAGGGACTATGGCTACACCTTC.

V usage is TRBV27 and J usage is TRBJ1-5; tentative D call: TRBD1 (5 bases). The CDR3 loop spans 15 amino acids. V dropped 4 bases and J dropped 5 bases, with 15 bases sitting between them. Germline-derived CDR1 and CDR2 are MNHEY and SMNVEV (reference sequence). The DNA of the CDR3 is TGTGCCAGCAGTTCGGGAGCGTGGGGGGATCAGCCCCAGCATTTT. It translates to CASSSGAWGDQPQHF.

The V gene is TRBV30, the J gene TRBJ2-7; D uncertain. The germline CDR1 and CDR2 sequences are GTSNPN and SVGIG (reference sequence). The CDR3 has 12 amino acids. V lost 4 bases, J lost 1 base, and 8 bases lay in between. CDR3: CAWTDDSYEQYF. The CDR3 bases are TGTGCCTGGACAGATGATTCCTACGAGCAGTACTTC.

The chain joins TRBV5-4 to TRBJ1-1; D remains ambiguous. V lost 4 bases, J lost 6 bases, and 10 bases lay in between. Germline-derived CDR1 and CDR2 are SGHNT and YYREEE (reference sequence). The CDR3 runs 12 residues. The DNA of the CDR3 is TGTGCCAGCAGCGCGGGAATTTCTGAAGCTTTCTTT. Its translation: CASSAGISEAFF.

V and J are TRBV7-2 and TRBJ2-1, with 11 nucleotides matching TRBD2. Germline V gene data show CDR1 as SGHTA and CDR2 as FQGNSA. V was pared by 5 bases and J by 5 bases, with 8 bases of the junction left unmatched. This CDR3 is 16 amino acids long. As DNA, the CDR3 is TGTGCCAGCAGCCGAGATGCGACTAGCGGGAACAATGAGCAGTTCTTC. Translating gives CASSRDATSGNNEQFF.

CDR3 DNA sequence: TGTGCCAGCAGTTTCAACAGGGGAGGCGGCTACACCTTC. This codes for CASSFNRGGGYTF. The chain carries TRBV27 and TRBJ1-2; 7 bases are a match to TRBD1. This CDR3 comprises 13 residues. Per the germline V gene, CDR1 is MNHEY and CDR2 is SMNVEV (reference sequence). V was clipped by 3 bases and J by 8 bases; unmatched bases: 6.

J is TRBJ2-6 and V is TRBV7-8; tentative D call: TRBD1 (5 bases). The V and J ends lost 5 bases and 2 bases respectively, with 16 bases between them. This CDR3 region has 17 residues. Looked up from germline, CDR1 is SGHVS and CDR2 is FQNEAQ. The CDR3 loop is CASSVQGKGTGANVLTF. The CDR3 coding sequence is TGTGCCAGCAGCGTCCAGGGTAAAGGAACTGGGGCCAACGTCCTGACTTTC.

As DNA, the CDR3 is TGTGCCAGCAGCGTATCCCCCTCAGGAGGCACAGATACGCAGTATTTT. This sequence encodes CASSVSPSGGTDTQYF. This rearrangement joins TRBV9 to TRBJ2-3, with D hard to call. V was clipped by 1 base and J by 1 base, with 13 bases between them. The CDR3 runs 16 residues. Germline CDR1 reads SGDLS; CDR2 reads YYNGEE.

The gene calls are TRBV18 and TRBJ2-2; TRBD1 might be the D (6 bases). Germline lookup yields CDR1 KGHSH and CDR2 LQKENI. The CDR3 has 14 amino acids. With 5 bases removed from V and 4 bases from J, the gap between germline ends came to 11 bases. The CDR3, as DNA: TGTGCCAGCTCAGGGGGCGCATCCACCGGGGAGCTGTTTTTT. It yields the protein CASSGGASTGELFF.

This chain connects TRBV5-1 to TRBJ2-3; 8 positions match TRBD2. The germline V gene has CDR1 SGHRS and CDR2 YFSETQ. This CDR3 has 17 residues. J gave up 2 bases and V 0 bases, and 8 bases lay outside the gene matches. CDR3 region: CASSLARGGGNTDTQYF. CDR3 coding DNA: TGCGCCAGCAGCTTGGCCCGGGGGGGCGGGAACACAGATACGCAGTATTTT.

The chain carries TRBV28 and TRBJ2-7, with D unresolved. Germline CDR1 MDHEN, CDR2 SYDVKM. The V and J ends lost 2 bases and 1 base respectively, with 12 bases between them. This CDR3 region has 15 residues. The CDR3 loop is CASSLGAHSSYEQYF. The CDR3 DNA is TGTGCCAGCAGTTTAGGTGCCCACAGTTCCTACGAGCAGTACTTC.

This CDR3 reads CSARDNRAQHF. CDR3 in DNA: TGCAGTGCTAGAGATAACAGGGCCCAGCATTTT. The chain couples TRBV20-1 to TRBJ1-5; D perhaps matches TRBD1 (6 bases). Germline CDR1 reads DFQATT; CDR2 reads SNEGSKA (reference sequence). V shed 0 bases and J shed 11 bases, with 8 bases lying between them. The CDR3 contains 11 residues.

The DNA of the CDR3 is TGTGCCTGGAGTAGGGGCCTCTCCTACGAGCAGTACTTC. It translates to CAWSRGLSYEQYF. V and J are TRBV30 and TRBJ2-7; tentative D call: TRBD1 (5 bases). The CDR3 has 13 residues. In germline, CDR1 is GTSNPN, CDR2 SVGIG (reference sequence). The V end was cut by 2 bases, the J end by 0 bases, with 8 bases between.

The rearrangement uses TRBV6-5 and TRBJ1-1; perhaps TRBD1 as D (5 bases). V lost 3 bases, J lost 6 bases, and 14 bases lay in between. There are 14 residues in the CDR3. Germline V lookup: CDR1 MNHEY, CDR2 SVGAGI. CDR3 DNA sequence: TGTGCCAGCAGTTATTCGGTGGGGCGGCCTGAAGCTTTCTTT. Translation: CASSYSVGRPEAFF.

The count of this clone is one. This rearrangement joins TRBV6-1 to TRBJ2-7; TRBD1 or TRBD2 may be the D gene (6 bases each). This CDR3 has 15 residues. Germline assignment: CDR1 MNHNS and CDR2 SASEGT. Between the trimmed V and J ends, which lost 4 bases and 0 bases, there was a span of 13 bases. The CDR3 DNA reads as TGTGCCAGCAGTGTGGAGGGACATAGCTCCTACGAGCAGTACTTC. Protein: CASSVEGHSSYEQYF.

This clone has only one observation. The chain links TRBV15 to TRBJ1-1; D is unresolved. This CDR3 contains 13 residues. Deletions cut 0 bases from V and 7 bases from J, with 9 bases between. CDR1 is LNHNV and CDR2 is YYDKDF in the germline V gene (reference sequence). CDR3: CATSRDGRYEAFF. CDR3 DNA sequence: TGTGCCACCAGCAGAGATGGCCGTTATGAAGCTTTCTTT.

The gene calls are TRBV7-9 and TRBJ2-7; 14 bases fit TRBD2. With V trimmed by 1 base and J by 6 bases, 2 bases remained unmatched. The CDR3 sequence is 15 residues long. Germline V gene data show CDR1 as SEHNR and CDR2 as FQNEAQ (reference sequence). CDR3 loop: CASSLGGTSGSEQYF. The DNA for the CDR3 is TGTGCCAGCAGCTTAGGCGGGACTAGCGGGAGCGAGCAGTACTTC.

A single count supports this clone. The rearrangement uses TRBV6-5 and TRBJ2-7; maybe TRBD2 (5 bases). This CDR3 contains 15 residues. Germline CDR1 reads MNHEY; CDR2 reads SVGAGI. V lost 5 bases, J lost 0 bases, and 14 bases lay in between. CDR3 coding DNA: TGTGCCAGCAGTGCCTTCGCGGGTCTCTCCTACGAGCAGTACTTC. This codes for CASSAFAGLSYEQYF.

The rearrangement uses TRBV5-1 and TRBJ2-3; D gene uncertain. Germline loops: CDR1 SGHRS, CDR2 YFSETQ. V lost 0 bases and J lost 0, with 5 bases in between. This CDR3 has 14 amino acids. CDR3 sequence (DNA): TGCGCCAGCAGCTTGGACTCCAGCACAGATACGCAGTATTTT. Protein product: CASSLDSSTDTQYF.

This clone was recorded once. The chain combines TRBV25-1 with TRBJ2-3; no firm D call. The CDR3 has 14 residues. The V gene's germline CDR1 is MGHDK and CDR2 SYGVNS. V lost 3 bases, J lost 4 bases, and 11 bases lay in between. The CDR3 DNA reads as TGTGCCAGCAGTGAGGGGTTTTCCGCAGATACGCAGTATTTT. This translates into CASSEGFSADTQYF.

The chain has TRBV5-1 and TRBJ2-2; D could derive from TRBD1 or TRBD2 (5 bases each). Deletions cut 4 bases from V and 2 bases from J, with 12 bases between. The CDR3 runs 15 residues. Germline CDR1 and CDR2: SGHRS and YFSETQ. The chain's CDR3 is CASSQGTPNTGELFF. The CDR3 DNA reads TGCGCCAGCAGCCAAGGGACCCCCAACACCGGGGAGCTGTTTTTT.

The genes are TRBV5-1 and TRBJ1-1; weak D call: TRBD1 (6 bases). The CDR3 extends over 13 amino acids. CDR1 is SGHRS, CDR2 YFSETQ, per germline. Trimming cost V 9 bases and J 4 bases, with 16 bases left between them. CDR3 sequence (DNA): TGCGCCACGGCGGCAGGGGATCGCACTGAAGCTTTCTTT. Its translation is CATAAGDRTEAFF. Full variable domain (missing parts from reference TRBV5-1 and TRBJ1-1): KAGVTQTPRYLIKTRGQQVTLSCSPISGHRSVSWYQQTPGQGLQFLFEYFSETQRNKGNFPGRFSGRQFSNSRSEMNVSTLELGDSALYLCATAAGDRTEAFFGQGTRLTVV.

This rearrangement joins TRBV6-6 to TRBJ2-7; D remains ambiguous. Germline CDR1 and CDR2: MNHNY and SVGAGI (reference sequence). Trimming took 8 bases from V and 0 from J, leaving 8 bases between them. This CDR3 has 12 amino acids. The CDR3 sequence is CASGRNSYEQYF. CDR3 nucleotides: TGTGCCAGCGGCCGAAACTCCTACGAGCAGTACTTC.

In the case of this clone: The germline gene is not matched at one end of the junction; a read error may be the cause. This chain connects TRBV29-1 to TRBJ1-6, with TRBD1 matching 10 bases. CDR3 size: 15 residues. Germline values: CDR1 SQVTM, CDR2 ANQGSEA. CDR3 residues: CGVRDRGFHNSPLHF. Written as DNA, the CDR3 is TGCGGCGTCCGGGACAGGGGCTTTCATAATTCACCCCTCCACTTT.

The rearrangement uses TRBV30 and TRBJ2-3; 15 nucleotides align to TRBD2. CDR1 is GTSNPN, CDR2 SVGIG, per germline (reference sequence). The CDR3 is 17 amino acids. V lost 1 base to trimming and J lost 1 base; unmatched junction nucleotides: 3. Written as DNA, the CDR3 is TGTGCCTGGAGTGGGACTAGCGGGAGGGCACGCACAGATACGCAGTATTTT. Its translation: CAWSGTSGRARTDTQYF. The whole variable domain, remainder taken from reference TRBV30 and TRBJ2-3, is SQTIHQWPATLVQPVGSPLSLECTVEGTSNPNLYWYRQAAGRGLQLLFYSVGIGQISSEVPQNLSASRPQDRQFILSSKKLLLSDSGFYLCAWSGTSGRARTDTQYFGPGTRLTVL.